These 10 T cell receptor beta chains came from one sample sequenced in a study of control samples from healthy donors and cancer patients. TCRdb's table, derived via immunoSEQ multiplex PCR, lists solely in-frame clones and lacks some. The sample holds approximately 140,000 clones, 90% to 95% seen once. The specimen was blood. These TCRs come from a man between 18 and 35 years old in good health.

The rearrangement joins TRBV5-5 to TRBJ2-7; 8 positions match TRBD1. Losses at the gene ends were 3 bases for V and 5 bases for J; bases not matched to a gene: 13. The CDR3 extends over 16 amino acids. Germline values: CDR1 SGHKS, CDR2 YYEKEE (reference sequence). CDR3 sequence: CASSSQPGQVFNEQYF. Written as DNA, the CDR3 is TGTGCCAGCAGCTCGCAGCCGGGACAGGTATTTAACGAGCAGTACTTC.

The chain is built from TRBV28 and TRBJ2-7, with TRBD1 matching over 7 bases. This CDR3 spans 15 amino acids. The ends lost 5 bases at V and 1 base at J; junction bases unmatched: 8. Germline V gene data show CDR1 as MDHEN and CDR2 as SYDVKM. CDR3 sequence: CASSISQGLSYEQYF. The CDR3 region has the DNA TGTGCCAGCAGTATTTCACAGGGGCTATCCTACGAGCAGTACTTC.

CDR3 nucleotide sequence: TGTGCCAGTAGTATAGATCGAGAGGACAACTCCTACGAGCAGTACTTC. Translating gives CASSIDREDNSYEQYF. The V gene is TRBV19, the J gene TRBJ2-7; possibly TRBD1 for D (5 bases). CDR1 and CDR2 from the germline V gene are LNHDA and SQIVND (reference sequence). The ends were cut back, 0 bases at V and 0 bases at J, with 12 bases in the middle. The CDR3 totals 16 residues.

This chain joins TRBV11-2 and TRBJ2-7; 8 bases map to TRBD1. This CDR3 region has 15 residues. Germline V gene data show CDR1 as SGHAT and CDR2 as FQNNGV. With V trimmed by 5 bases and J by 0 bases, 6 bases remained unmatched. The CDR3 loop is CASSPGQGSSYEQYF. In nucleotides, the CDR3 is TGTGCCAGCAGCCCAGGACAGGGAAGCTCCTACGAGCAGTACTTC.

CDR3 in amino acids: CASSLVADQETQYF. CDR3 DNA sequence: TGTGCCAGCAGTTTGGTAGCGGACCAAGAGACCCAGTACTTC. The chain uses TRBV27 and TRBJ2-5, with a possible D match to TRBD2 (6 bases). The V and J ends lost 3 bases and 0 bases respectively, with 8 bases between them. This CDR3 spans 14 amino acids. Per germline, CDR1 MNHEY and CDR2 SMNVEV (reference sequence).

The rearrangement joins TRBV28 to TRBJ2-7; TRBD2 is a possible D gene (6 bases). The germline V gene encodes CDR1 MDHEN and CDR2 SYDVKM. Trimming removed 6 bases from V and 5 bases from J, with 17 bases in between. CDR3 size: 14 residues. In nucleotides, the CDR3 is TGTGCCAGCAGCCCCGGGGGTCGGTGGGACGAGCAGTACTTC. It translates to CASSPGGRWDEQYF.

A note on this clone: A much larger clone differs from this one at a single base, so this may be a read error. The V call is TRBV30, the J call TRBJ1-4; 7 bases align to TRBD1. J was trimmed by 8 bases and V by 1 base; bases with no gene match: 16. The CDR3 runs 17 residues. CDR1 is GTSNPN and CDR2 is SVGIG in the germline V gene (reference sequence). CDR3 residues: CAWSGYRAGGGGEKLFF. In DNA form, the CDR3 reads TGTGCCTGGAGTGGATACAGGGCAGGGGGAGGGGGGGAAAAACTGTTTTTT.

The V gene is TRBV5-1, the J gene TRBJ2-7, with D unresolved. The CDR3 is 12 residues long. The germline V gene encodes CDR1 SGHRS and CDR2 YFSETQ. V lost 3 bases, J lost 0 bases, and 4 bases lay in between. CDR3 sequence (DNA): TGCGCCAGCAGCTCGAGCTCCTACGAGCAGTACTTC. Translated: CASSSSSYEQYF.

V gene TRBV5-6 combines with J gene TRBJ2-6, with TRBD1 identical over 11 bases. Germline V gene lookup returns CDR1 SGHDT and CDR2 YYEEEE. The CDR3 totals 18 residues. V lost 4 bases and J lost 2; bases outside the gene matches: 8. CDR3 DNA: TGTGCCAGCAGCGTCGGACAGGGGGCAATCCCTGGGGCCAACGTCCTGACTTTC. As protein: CASSVGQGAIPGANVLTF.

This chain uses TRBV10-3 with TRBJ2-1, with 12 bases lining up with TRBD2. Trimming at V came to 0 bases and at J to 7 bases, leaving 7 bases not matched to a gene. CDR1 is ENHRY and CDR2 is SYGVKD in the germline V gene. CDR3 size: 17 residues. The CDR3 is CAISESTGLAGGNEQFF. Written as DNA, the CDR3 is TGTGCCATCAGTGAGTCGACAGGGCTAGCGGGAGGGAATGAGCAGTTCTTC.